These 30 T cell receptor beta chains came from one sample sequenced in a study of blood T cell repertoires in COVID-19. TCRdb's table, derived via immunoSEQ multiplex PCR, lists solely in-frame clones and lacks some. Counted here are around 300,000 clones, 88% occurring once; the ten biggest clones make up approximately 8.8%. The sample taken for sequencing was peripheral blood. The receptors here all came from a man aged 18 to 30 with active or convalescent COVID-19.

This clone has a handful of counts. The rearrangement links TRBV20-1 to TRBJ1-2; 8 nucleotides line up with TRBD1. The V and J ends lost 3 bases and 6 bases, in that order; junction bases with no gene match: 9. The CDR3 sequence is 14 residues long. Germline CDR1 is DFQATT and CDR2 is SNEGSKA (reference sequence). CDR3 amino acids: CSASRSRGRNGYTF. CDR3 nucleotide sequence: TGCAGTGCTAGTAGAAGCAGGGGGCGAAATGGCTACACCTTC.

The chain is built from TRBV6-5 and TRBJ1-2; D possibly corresponds to TRBD1 (5 bases). The V gene lost 5 bases and the J gene lost 5 bases, with 15 bases spanning the gap. The CDR3 covers 14 residues. The germline V gene has CDR1 MNHEY and CDR2 SVGAGI. DNA of the CDR3: TGTGCCAGCAGTCCCCCCCACAGGTTATATGGCTACACCTTC. Its protein product is CASSPPHRLYGYTF.

The gene calls are TRBV7-2 and TRBJ2-7; tentatively, D is TRBD2 (5 bases). The CDR3 loop spans 15 amino acids. Trimming cost V 1 base and J 4 bases, with 14 bases left between them. Germline CDR1 SGHTA, CDR2 FQGNSA. The CDR3 loop reads CASSLGPLTGYEQYF. CDR3 DNA sequence: TGTGCCAGCAGCTTAGGTCCACTGACGGGGTACGAGCAGTACTTC.

V and J are TRBV7-2 and TRBJ2-5; 7 bases align to TRBD2. CDR1 and CDR2 from the germline V gene are SGHTA and FQGNSA. V trimming: 6 bases; J trimming: 5 bases; junction bases outside the gene matches: 6. The length of the CDR3 is 13 residues. CDR3 amino acids: CASSGSGAETQYF. In nucleotides, the CDR3 is TGTGCCAGCAGTGGGAGCGGGGCGGAGACCCAGTACTTC.

Only one count was recorded for this clone. The chain couples TRBV9 to TRBJ1-2; 8 positions agree with TRBD1. V shed 0 bases, J shed 7 bases, and the junction held 17 bases outside the gene matches. CDR1 and CDR2 (germline): SGDLS, YYNGEE. The CDR3 contains 18 residues. In nucleotides, the CDR3 is TGTGCCAGCAGCGTAGACCCTTTCGGACAGGGAGGATCGTTTGGCTACACCTTC. Its protein product is CASSVDPFGQGGSFGYTF.

The chain couples TRBV15 to TRBJ1-1; D is ambiguous. CDR3 length: 16 amino acids. Trimming shortened V by 1 base and J by 3 bases, and 15 bases separated the two germline ends. Germline V lookup: CDR1 LNHNV, CDR2 YYDKDF (reference sequence). The CDR3 coding sequence is TGTGCCACCAGCAGAGGGAATCGAATCGGGGACACTGAAGCTTTCTTT. Its translation: CATSRGNRIGDTEAFF. Full variable domain (rest looked up from reference TRBV15 and TRBJ1-1): DAMVIQNPRYQVTQFGKPVTLSCSQTLNHNVMYWYQQKSSQAPKLLFHYYDKDFNNEADTPDNFQSRRPNTSFCFLDIRSPGLGDTAMYLCATSRGNRIGDTEAFFGQGTRLTVV.

The chain links TRBV21-1 to TRBJ2-2; the D call in the table, TRBD1, was not verified against the DNA. TRBV21-1 is listed as a pseudogene. The CDR3 is 16 amino acids. The CDR3 coding sequence is TGTGCCAGCAAGATAAAGGGACAGGGGAACACCGGGGAGCTGTTTTTT. This sequence encodes CASKIKGQGNTGELFF.

The chain joins TRBV3-1 (or the pseudogene TRBV3-2) to TRBJ2-3; 9 bases match TRBD2. The CDR3 loop spans 13 amino acids. The germline V gene has CDR1 LGHDT and CDR2 YNNKEL (reference sequence). After removal of 1 base from V and 14 bases from J, the junction contained 7 bases not matched to a gene. The CDR3 sequence: CASSQGPGLALYF. The CDR3 DNA reads as TGTGCCAGCAGCCAAGGACCGGGACTAGCTTTGTATTTT.

V usage is TRBV19 and J usage is TRBJ1-4, with no clear D. This CDR3 region has 14 residues. Germline lookup yields CDR1 LNHDA and CDR2 SQIVND (reference sequence). V was trimmed by 2 bases and J by 8 bases, leaving 12 bases between them. This CDR3 is CASSINGVGEKLFF. The CDR3 nucleotides are TGTGCCAGTAGTATAAATGGAGTAGGCGAAAAACTGTTTTTT.

This chain uses TRBV2 with TRBJ1-1, with 8 bases aligning to TRBD1. This CDR3 contains 13 residues. In germline, CDR1 is SNHLY, CDR2 FYNNEI. Germline trimming cut 7 bases from V and 6 bases from J; bases unmatched to any gene: 7. The CDR3 protein is CASIMDRAAEAFF. The DNA of the CDR3 is TGTGCCAGCATCATGGACAGGGCTGCTGAAGCTTTCTTT.

The chain carries TRBV6-5 and TRBJ2-5; possible D gene TRBD1, 7 bases. The CDR3 totals 16 residues. Trimming shortened V by 4 bases and J by 7 bases, and 22 bases separated the two germline ends. Germline values: CDR1 MNHEY, CDR2 SVGAGI. The CDR3 reads CASSSSPGRGAGTQYF. The CDR3 nucleotides read TGTGCCAGCAGTTCTAGCCCGGGCAGGGGGGCAGGGACCCAGTACTTC.

This clone was seen only a few times. This chain connects TRBV6-2 or TRBV6-3 to TRBJ2-7; 7 bases line up with TRBD1. Germline assignment: CDR1 MNHEY and CDR2 SVGEGT. CDR3 length: 13 residues. J gave up 0 bases and V 11 bases, and 7 bases lay outside the gene matches. CDR3 in DNA: TGTGCCGGAAGCCGGGACAGCTCCTACGAGCAGTACTTC. Amino acids: CAGSRDSSYEQYF.

This clone was seen only once. This chain links TRBV5-6 with TRBJ1-1; 7 bases match TRBD1. This CDR3 is built from 15 residues. The V gene end was trimmed by 4 bases and the J gene end by 3 bases; junction bases not matched to a gene: 9. CDR1 and CDR2 (germline): SGHDT, YYEEEE. The CDR3 nucleotides read TGTGCCAGCAGCGCGACAGGGTTGGGGGACACTGAAGCTTTCTTT. Translating it yields CASSATGLGDTEAFF.

The CDR3 loop reads CASSDNSENEQFF. The CDR3 nucleotides are TGTGCCAGCAGTGATAATAGCGAGAATGAGCAGTTCTTC. The V call is TRBV6-4, the J call TRBJ2-1, with a weak D call TRBD2 (5 bases). Germline CDR1 and CDR2: MRHNA and SNTAGT. The CDR3 runs to 13 residues. V shed 3 bases and J shed 7 bases, with 10 bases lying between them.

CDR3 sequence reads: CASSQWLGQGGHYEQYF. The CDR3 DNA is TGCGCCAGCAGCCAATGGCTCGGACAGGGGGGTCACTACGAGCAGTACTTC. The chain recombines TRBV4-1 with TRBJ2-7; 10 nucleotides line up with TRBD1. Trimming at V came to 2 bases and at J to 3 bases, leaving 10 bases not matched to a gene. The CDR3 is made up of 17 amino acids. The V gene's germline CDR1 is MGHRA and CDR2 YSYEKL.

The J gene is TRBJ1-2, the V gene TRBV9; TRBD1 matches 7 bases. CDR1 is SGDLS, CDR2 YYNGEE, per germline. This CDR3 region has 13 residues. The V gene end was trimmed by 3 bases and the J gene end by 8 bases; junction bases not matched to a gene: 7. CDR3 loop: CASSGRTGGGYTF. The CDR3 DNA follows: TGTGCCAGCAGCGGGAGGACAGGTGGCGGCTACACCTTC.

V and J are TRBV3-1 (or the pseudogene TRBV3-2) and TRBJ1-6; TRBD1 is a possible D gene (6 bases). This CDR3 spans 13 amino acids. The V end lost 8 bases, the J end lost 6 bases, and 11 bases lay between the germline ends. Germline V CDR1 and CDR2: LGHDT, YNNKEL (reference sequence). The CDR3 DNA follows: TGTGCCAGCGGGGGGGGCATTAATTCACCCCTCCACTTT. This sequence encodes CASGGGINSPLHF.

The chain is built from TRBV10-1 and TRBJ2-3; D is ambiguous. Germline CDR1 WNHNN, CDR2 SYGVQD (reference sequence). The CDR3 loop spans 13 amino acids. Trimming pared 8 bases from V and 2 bases from J, leaving 11 bases between. In DNA, the CDR3 is TGCGCCAGCTCGCAGGTGGACACAGATACGCAGTATTTT. This sequence encodes CASSQVDTDTQYF.

The genes are TRBV9 and TRBJ2-1, with 8 bases that match TRBD2. V lost 3 bases and J lost 0; bases outside the gene matches: 8. This CDR3 contains 17 residues. CDR1 and CDR2 (germline): SGDLS, YYNGEE. DNA for the CDR3: TGTGCCAGCAGCGGACCTCGGGGGGGTAGCTCCTACAATGAGCAGTTCTTC. Translated: CASSGPRGGSSYNEQFF.

The V gene is TRBV7-2, the J gene TRBJ2-7, with 9 bases matching TRBD2. The CDR3 consists of 15 residues. The V and J ends lost 5 bases and 6 bases, in that order; junction bases with no gene match: 11. CDR1 and CDR2 from the germline V gene are SGHTA and FQGNSA. The CDR3 DNA reads as TGTGCCAGCAGCCTTCCCCGCGGGGGGGGAGGCGAGCAGTACTTC. It codes for CASSLPRGGGGEQYF.

The chain couples TRBV11-2 to TRBJ1-1; 8 positions agree with TRBD1. The germline gives CDR1 SGHAT, CDR2 FQNNGV. V lost 5 bases and J lost 0; bases outside the gene matches: 14. The CDR3 consists of 18 residues. Here the CDR3 reads CASSPSAFRDRMNTEAFF. The CDR3 DNA sequence: TGTGCCAGCAGCCCCTCCGCATTCCGGGACAGGATGAACACTGAAGCTTTCTTT.

The table lists this clone with a count of one. The chain recombines TRBV13 with TRBJ1-2; D is ambiguous. CDR1 is PRHDT, CDR2 FYEKMQ, per germline (reference sequence). Trimming removed 5 bases at V and 9 bases at J, with 22 bases between. CDR3 length equals 15 residues. The DNA of the CDR3 is TGTGCCAGCAGCACCTCCGGGGAGGCTAAACTCCGCTACACCTTC. Amino acid sequence: CASSTSGEAKLRYTF.

This clone occurred once. V gene TRBV5-1 combines with J gene TRBJ1-1; 9 nucleotides line up with TRBD1. Trimming cost V 2 bases and J 5 bases; bases outside gene matches: 10. This CDR3 region has 16 residues. CDR1 SGHRS and CDR2 YFSETQ come from the germline V gene. This CDR3 reads CASSFGTGKRETEAFF. The CDR3 bases are TGCGCCAGCAGCTTCGGGACAGGGAAGCGGGAGACTGAAGCTTTCTTT.

V usage is TRBV19 and J usage is TRBJ1-6; D gene ambiguous. There are 14 residues in the CDR3. The germline CDR1 and CDR2 sequences are LNHDA and SQIVND (reference sequence). Trimming took 7 bases from V and 3 from J, leaving 10 bases between them. The CDR3 sequence is CASKEDGYNSPLHF. The CDR3 bases are TGTGCCAGTAAGGAGGACGGCTATAATTCACCCCTCCACTTT.

This sequence joins TRBV7-9 and TRBJ2-3; 7 bases are a match to TRBD1. Per germline, CDR1 SEHNR and CDR2 FQNEAQ (reference sequence). With 1 base clipped from V and 2 bases from J, the junction kept 6 bases outside the gene matches. This CDR3 comprises 16 residues. Written as DNA, the CDR3 is TGTGCCAGCAGCTTAGGAACAGGGGTAAACACAGATACGCAGTATTTT. The encoded protein is CASSLGTGVNTDTQYF. The full variable domain, its missing parts supplied by reference TRBV7-9 and TRBJ2-3, is DTGVSQNPRHKITKRGQNVTFRCDPISEHNRLYWYRQTLGQGPEFLTYFQNEAQLEKSRLLSDRFSAERPKGSFSTLEIQRTEQGDSAMYLCASSLGTGVNTDTQYFGPGTRLTVL.

V usage is TRBV19 and J usage is TRBJ2-5, with 11 nucleotides matching TRBD2. CDR3 size: 13 residues. Germline loops: CDR1 LNHDA, CDR2 SQIVND (reference sequence). V was pared by 11 bases and J by 2 bases, with 4 bases of the junction left unmatched. For the CDR3, the DNA is TGTGCCTCCTCTAGCGGGGGGCAAGAGACCCAGTACTTC. It yields the protein CASSSGGQETQYF.

The chain recombines TRBV12-5 with TRBJ1-1; D is uncertain. V lost 4 bases to trimming and J lost 1 base, with 16 bases between them. Germline V lookup: CDR1 LGHNT, CDR2 FRNRAP. This CDR3 comprises 16 residues. CDR3 sequence (DNA): TGTGCTAGTGGTTCCGGACCCGGGAATCCGAACACTGAAGCTTTCTTT. It codes for CASGSGPGNPNTEAFF. Variable domain in full (rest from reference TRBV12-5 and TRBJ1-1): DARVTQTPRHKVTEMGQEVTMRCQPILGHNTVFWYRQTMMQGLELLAYFRNRAPLDDSGMPKDRFSAEMPDATLATLKIQPSEPRDSAVYFCASGSGPGNPNTEAFFGQGTRLTVV.

The chain combines TRBV10-3 with TRBJ1-1; D may be TRBD1 (6 bases). Germline CDR1 reads ENHRY; CDR2 reads SYGVKD. The length of the CDR3 is 13 residues. V was pared by 3 bases and J by 7 bases, with 12 bases between. The CDR3 here is CAISEGEGDEAFF. CDR3 DNA sequence: TGTGCCATCAGTGAAGGCGAGGGGGATGAAGCTTTCTTT.

The CDR3 loop reads CATSSRQEFRDEQYF. DNA for the CDR3: TGTGCCACCAGCAGTCGACAGGAATTTCGGGACGAGCAGTACTTC. This sequence joins TRBV15 and TRBJ2-7, with D perhaps TRBD1 (6 bases). Germline loops: CDR1 LNHNV, CDR2 YYDKDF (reference sequence). V gave up 3 bases and J gave up 5 bases, with 17 bases separating them. CDR3 length: 15 residues.

The chain carries TRBV6-5 and TRBJ2-1, with 7 bases aligning to TRBD2. Unmatched junction bases numbered 2, after V lost 0 bases and J lost 0 bases. Germline V CDR1 and CDR2: MNHEY, SVGAGI. The CDR3 is 16 amino acids. The CDR3 loop reads CASSYSTGGSYNEQFF. The CDR3 bases are TGTGCCAGCAGTTACTCGACGGGGGGCTCCTACAATGAGCAGTTCTTC.